This T cell receptor (beta chain) was retrieved from a study of T cell responses to AZD1222 COVID-19 vaccine. The study's findings and limits: Nearly half of spike-specific TCRs reportedly target unmutated variant regions. It should be noted that donors were predominantly white British and more often female, and clonal diversity was possibly underestimated.

As for this clone: What it binds is unknown.

The CDR3 length is 15 residues. CDR1 MRHNA and CDR2 SNTAGT come from the germline V gene. Trimming cost V 0 bases and J 8 bases, with 16 bases left between them. Measured with immunoSEQ multiplex PCR; TCRdb has only the in-frame clones, and not every one. The data show roughly 70,000 clones, roughly 87% seen once. This chain connects TRBV6-4 to TRBJ1-2, with D unresolved. The sample was peripheral blood, taken 28 days after the second AZD1222 dose. The receptor was derived from an adult who received the AZD1222 COVID-19 vaccine. The DNA for the CDR3 is TGTGCCAGCAGTGACTCGAGGAGGGCCGACGGGGGCTACACCTTC. This codes for CASSDSRRADGGYTF.